This T cell receptor beta chain was identified in a study of cytomegalovirus exposure and HLA in healthy donors. This CDR3 contains 15 residues. After removal of 4 bases from V and 9 bases from J, the junction contained 3 bases not matched to a gene. From germline, CDR1 is MNHNS and CDR2 SASEGT. Study results and caveats: Researchers counted roughly 160 TCR beta chains as cytomegalovirus-associated.

A remark on this clone: The antigen remains undetermined.

The study ran its PCR with 60 Vbeta and 13 Jbeta primers. The table came from immunoSEQ multiplex PCR; TCRdb's copy has only in-frame clones and leaves some out. In the table there are fewer than 200,000 clones, about four fifths of which are singletons. This sequence originates from a young woman in good health and CMV-seropositive. This sequence joins TRBV6-1 and TRBJ2-1; 16 bases are shared with TRBD2. The sample was PBMCs. The CDR3 DNA follows: TGTGCCAGCAGTGCGGGACTAGCGGGGGGGCTTGAGCAGTTCTTC. It is translated as CASSAGLAGGLEQFF.